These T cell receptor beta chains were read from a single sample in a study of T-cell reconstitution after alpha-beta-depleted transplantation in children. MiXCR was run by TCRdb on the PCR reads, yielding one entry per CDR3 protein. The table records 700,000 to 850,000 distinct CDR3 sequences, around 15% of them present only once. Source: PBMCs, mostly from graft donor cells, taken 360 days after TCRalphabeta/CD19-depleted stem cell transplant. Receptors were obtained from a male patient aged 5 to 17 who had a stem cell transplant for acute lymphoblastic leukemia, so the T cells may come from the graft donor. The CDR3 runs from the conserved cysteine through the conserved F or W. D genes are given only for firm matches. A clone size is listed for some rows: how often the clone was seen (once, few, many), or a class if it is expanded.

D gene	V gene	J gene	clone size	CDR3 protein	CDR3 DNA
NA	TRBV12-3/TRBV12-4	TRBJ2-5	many	CASSPWRRGETQYF	TGTGCCAGCAGCCCCTGGAGGCGGGGAGAGACCCAGTACTTC
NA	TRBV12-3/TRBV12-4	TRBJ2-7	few	CASSRVYEQYF	TGTGCCAGCAGTCGGGTATACGAGCAGTACTTC
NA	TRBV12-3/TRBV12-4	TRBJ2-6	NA	CASSFRALLSGANVLTF	TGTGCCAGCAGTTTCAGGGCCCTCCTCTCTGGGGCCAACGTCCTGACTTTC
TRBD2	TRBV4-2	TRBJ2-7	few	CASSQLKGLAGANQYF	TGTGCCAGCAGCCAACTTAAAGGCCTAGCGGGTGCCAACCAGTACTTC
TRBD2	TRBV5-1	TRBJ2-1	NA	CASMRGGRTYNEQFF	TGCGCCAGCATGCGAGGCGGGAGAACTTACAATGAGCAGTTCTTC
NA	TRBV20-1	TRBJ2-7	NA	CSARADGVSPYEQYF	TGCAGTGCTAGGGCGGATGGGGTTAGCCCCTACGAGCAGTACTTC
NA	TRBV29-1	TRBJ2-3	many	CSVGRADTQYF	TGCAGCGTTGGGAGAGCAGATACGCAGTATTTT
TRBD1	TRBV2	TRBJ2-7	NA	CASSEGDRPLYEQYF	TGTGCCAGCAGTGAGGGGGACAGGCCTCTCTACGAGCAGTACTTC
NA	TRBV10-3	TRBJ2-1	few	CAISESLGNEQFF	TGTGCCATCAGTGAGTCTTTGGGAAATGAGCAGTTCTTC
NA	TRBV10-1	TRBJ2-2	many	CASSGYTGELFF	TGCGCCAGCAGTGGGTACACCGGGGAGCTGTTTTTT
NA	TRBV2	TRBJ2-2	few	CASSERRRPNTGELFF	TGTGCCAGCAGTGAACGGCGGAGGCCGAACACCGGGGAGCTGTTTTTT
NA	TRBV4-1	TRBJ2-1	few	CASSELALVSSYNEQFF	TGCGCCAGCAGCGAATTGGCACTGGTTAGCTCCTACAATGAGCAGTTCTTC
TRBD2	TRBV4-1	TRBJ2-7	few	CASSYPGLAIYEQYF	TGCGCCAGCAGCTACCCGGGACTAGCGATTTACGAGCAGTACTTC
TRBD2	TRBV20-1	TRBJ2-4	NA	CSARVAGGRTKNIQYF	TGCAGTGCTAGGGTAGCGGGAGGGCGGACCAAAAACATTCAGTACTTC
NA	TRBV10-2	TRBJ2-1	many	CASSESGNVAKFF	TGCGCCAGCAGTGAGTCTGGCAACGTCGCGAAGTTCTTC
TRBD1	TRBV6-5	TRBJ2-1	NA	CASSTTGQGPIRQFF	TGTGCCAGCAGTACAACGGGACAGGGTCCAATTCGGCAGTTCTTC
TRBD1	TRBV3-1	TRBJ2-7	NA	CASSQRQGRGYEQYF	TGTGCCAGCAGCCAGAGACAGGGGCGAGGATACGAGCAGTACTTC
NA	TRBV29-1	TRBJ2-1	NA	CSVRWTNEQFF	TGCAGCGTTCGGTGGACTAATGAGCAGTTCTTC
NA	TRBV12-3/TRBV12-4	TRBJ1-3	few	CASSWVRSGNTIYF	TGTGCCAGCAGCTGGGTCCGCTCTGGAAACACCATATATTTT
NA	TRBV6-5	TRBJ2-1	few	CASSYSGGLPSYNEQFF	TGTGCCAGCAGTTACTCGGGAGGTCTTCCTAGCTACAATGAGCAGTTCTTC
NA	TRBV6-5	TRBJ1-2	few	CASSYWAYRAEGYTF	TGTGCCAGCAGTTACTGGGCATACAGGGCGGAAGGCTACACCTTC
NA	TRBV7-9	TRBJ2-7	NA	CASSSGQIQQYF	TGTGCCAGCAGCTCTGGACAGATACAGCAGTACTTC
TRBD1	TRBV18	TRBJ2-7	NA	CASSPHPGTGGYEQYF	TGTGCCAGCTCACCCCATCCCGGGACAGGGGGCTACGAGCAGTACTTC
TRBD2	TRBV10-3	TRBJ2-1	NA	CAIPSRTSAYNEQFF	TGTGCCATCCCCTCCCGGACTAGCGCGTACAATGAGCAGTTCTTC
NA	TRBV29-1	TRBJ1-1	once	CSGMDGLNTEAFF	TGCAGCGGGATGGACGGTTTGAACACTGAAGCTTTCTTT
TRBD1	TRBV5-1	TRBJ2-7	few	CASSVTGVVRYEQYF	TGCGCCAGCAGCGTTACAGGGGTAGTCCGATACGAGCAGTACTTC
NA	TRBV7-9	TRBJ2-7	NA	CASSLLVSGTYYEQYF	TGTGCCAGCAGCTTATTGGTTTCCGGCACCTACTACGAGCAGTACTTC
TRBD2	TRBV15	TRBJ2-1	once	CATSREAGGAYNEQFF	TGTGCCACCAGCAGAGAGGCGGGAGGAGCCTACAATGAGCAGTTCTTC